This TCR beta chain was profiled in a study of long-term antiretroviral therapy in people with HIV. Per individual, the PBMC samples numbered at least one pre-ART and at least two post-ART. The CDR3 totals 16 residues. Germline values: CDR1 SGDLS, CDR2 YYNGEE. V gave up 3 bases and J gave up 3 bases, with 16 bases separating them. A single count supports this clone. Runs used v3.0 of the immunoSEQ assay and were done at survey level. The repertoire was sequenced with immunoSEQ multiplex PCR; TCRdb's copy has only in-frame clones and lacks some. Among more than 25,000 clones listed, less than 90% were seen once.

The rearrangement links TRBV9 to TRBJ2-1; possible D gene TRBD2, 5 bases. The sample in question was unsorted PBMCs, obtained about 5 years before starting antiretroviral therapy. This TCR was recovered from a man aged 50 or older with HIV. CDR3 in amino acids: CASSGGANGIYNEQFF. For the CDR3, the DNA is TGTGCCAGCAGCGGGGGAGCGAATGGGATCTACAATGAGCAGTTCTTC.